This is a list of T cell receptor beta chains from one sample in a study of CD8+CD57+ T cells in acquired aplastic anemia. TCRdb re-derived calls from the reads in MiXCR, one entry per CDR3 protein. The table has fewer than 250,000 distinct CDR3 sequences, 45% to 50% seen once. The sample was sorted CD4+, CD8+, or CD8+CD57+ T cells (not recorded which) from PBMCs. These receptors all stem from a human donor with aplastic anemia. The CDR3 runs from the conserved cysteine through the conserved F or W. D genes are given only for firm matches. Rows give clone size only sometimes, using once, few, many, or a class for an expanded clone.

size: -; V: TRBV27; D: -; J: TRBJ2-5; DNA: TGTGCCAGCAGTACTCCGTCACGCCAAGAGACCCAGTACTTC; CDR3: CASSTPSRQETQYF
size: many; V: TRBV7-9; D: -; J: TRBJ2-1; DNA: TGTGCCAGCAGCTCCAACCTCGTGCGACAGCTTCAGGTCTACAATGAGCAGTTCTTC; CDR3: CASSSNLVRQLQVYNEQFF
size: few; V: TRBV27; D: -; J: TRBJ2-7; DNA: TGTGCCAGCAGTTTCGGGGCCGAGCAGTACTTC; CDR3: CASSFGAEQYF
size: -; V: TRBV10-3; D: TRBD1; J: TRBJ2-3; DNA: TGTGCCACCAGTGACCGGGACAGGGAAAATACGCAGTATTTT; CDR3: CATSDRDRENTQYF
size: -; V: TRBV7-9; D: -; J: TRBJ1-2; DNA: TGTGCCAGCAGATCCGACGGACCCTATGGCTACACCTTC; CDR3: CASRSDGPYGYTF
size: many; V: TRBV7-7; D: -; J: TRBJ2-3; DNA: TGTGCTAGCAGCTTCCGGGACTCCAAAACAGATACGCAGTATTTT; CDR3: CASSFRDSKTDTQYF
size: many; V: TRBV12-3/TRBV12-4; D: -; J: TRBJ2-7; DNA: TGTGCCAGCAGTTTGAAGGGCCCAGGGTACGAGCAGTACTTC; CDR3: CASSLKGPGYEQYF
size: many; V: TRBV27; D: -; J: TRBJ2-1; DNA: TGTGCCAGCAGTTCCGACATGTACAATGAGCAGTTCTTC; CDR3: CASSSDMYNEQFF
size: -; V: TRBV2; D: TRBD2; J: TRBJ2-1; DNA: TGTGCCAGCAGTGCGGGACTAGCGGGGCTCAATGAGCAGTTCTTC; CDR3: CASSAGLAGLNEQFF
size: many; V: TRBV2; D: TRBD2; J: TRBJ2-3; DNA: TGTGCCAGCAGTGTATCCCGACTAGCGGATACGCAGTATTTT; CDR3: CASSVSRLADTQYF
size: -; V: TRBV5-1; D: -; J: TRBJ1-6; DNA: TGCGCCAGCAGCTTGGTTGGCTGGGAGTCACCCCTCCACTTT; CDR3: CASSLVGWESPLHF
size: many; V: TRBV4-1; D: TRBD2; J: TRBJ2-7; DNA: TGCGCCAGCAGCCAAGGACTAGCGGTCTACGAGCAGTACTTC; CDR3: CASSQGLAVYEQYF